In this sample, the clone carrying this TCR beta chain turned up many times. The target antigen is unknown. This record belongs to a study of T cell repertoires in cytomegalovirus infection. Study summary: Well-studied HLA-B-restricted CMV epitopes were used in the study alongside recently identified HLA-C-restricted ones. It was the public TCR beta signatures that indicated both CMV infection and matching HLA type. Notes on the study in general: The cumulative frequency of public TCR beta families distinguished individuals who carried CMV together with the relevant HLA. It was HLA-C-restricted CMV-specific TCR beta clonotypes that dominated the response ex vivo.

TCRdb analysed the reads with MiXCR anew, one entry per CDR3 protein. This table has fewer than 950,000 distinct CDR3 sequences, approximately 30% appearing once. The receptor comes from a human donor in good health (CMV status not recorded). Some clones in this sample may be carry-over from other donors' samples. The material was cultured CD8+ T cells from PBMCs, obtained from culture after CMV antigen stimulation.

CDR3 DNA sequence: TGTGCCAGCAGCTTAAGTGAAAATCAGCCCCAGCATTTT. It yields the protein CASSLSENQPQHF. The chain couples TRBV7-6 to TRBJ1-5; D is uncertain. This CDR3 spans 13 amino acids. Germline V CDR1 and CDR2: SGHVS, FNYEAQ. V lost 2 bases, J lost 4 bases, and 6 bases lay in between.